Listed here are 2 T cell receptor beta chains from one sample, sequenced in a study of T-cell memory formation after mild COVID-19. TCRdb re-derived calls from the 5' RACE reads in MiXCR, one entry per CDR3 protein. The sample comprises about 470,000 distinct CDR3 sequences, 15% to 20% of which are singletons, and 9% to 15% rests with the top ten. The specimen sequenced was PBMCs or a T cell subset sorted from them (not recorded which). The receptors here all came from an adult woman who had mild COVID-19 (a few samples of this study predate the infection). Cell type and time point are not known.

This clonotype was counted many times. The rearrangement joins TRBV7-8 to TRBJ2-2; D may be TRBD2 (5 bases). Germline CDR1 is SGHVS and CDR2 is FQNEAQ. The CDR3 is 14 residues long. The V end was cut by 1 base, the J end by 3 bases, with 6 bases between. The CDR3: CASSLGTYTGELFF. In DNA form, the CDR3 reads TGTGCCAGCAGCTTAGGGACTTACACCGGGGAGCTGTTTTTT.

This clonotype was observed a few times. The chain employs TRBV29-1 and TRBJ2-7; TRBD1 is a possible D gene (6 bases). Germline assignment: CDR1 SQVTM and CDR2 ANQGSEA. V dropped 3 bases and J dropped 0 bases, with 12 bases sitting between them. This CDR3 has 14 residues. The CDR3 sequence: CSVDSDSHSYEQYF. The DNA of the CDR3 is TGCAGCGTTGACTCGGACAGTCACTCCTACGAGCAGTACTTC.